This T cell receptor beta chain is drawn from a study of blood T cell repertoires in COVID-19. Sequencing used immunoSEQ multiplex PCR; TCRdb keeps in-frame clones, though not all of them. The table lists about 150,000 clones, roughly 83% of them singletons. This sequence originates from a woman in her sixties with acute or convalescent COVID-19. The source material was peripheral blood.

The chain's CDR3 is CASTTAYSNQPQHF. CDR3 bases: TGTGCCAGCACCACCGCCTATAGCAATCAGCCCCAGCATTTT. The V call is TRBV6-5, the J call TRBJ1-5, with no clear D. The CDR3 has 14 amino acids. Trimming shortened V by 7 bases and J by 0 bases, and 10 bases separated the two germline ends. Germline V gene lookup returns CDR1 MNHEY and CDR2 SVGAGI.